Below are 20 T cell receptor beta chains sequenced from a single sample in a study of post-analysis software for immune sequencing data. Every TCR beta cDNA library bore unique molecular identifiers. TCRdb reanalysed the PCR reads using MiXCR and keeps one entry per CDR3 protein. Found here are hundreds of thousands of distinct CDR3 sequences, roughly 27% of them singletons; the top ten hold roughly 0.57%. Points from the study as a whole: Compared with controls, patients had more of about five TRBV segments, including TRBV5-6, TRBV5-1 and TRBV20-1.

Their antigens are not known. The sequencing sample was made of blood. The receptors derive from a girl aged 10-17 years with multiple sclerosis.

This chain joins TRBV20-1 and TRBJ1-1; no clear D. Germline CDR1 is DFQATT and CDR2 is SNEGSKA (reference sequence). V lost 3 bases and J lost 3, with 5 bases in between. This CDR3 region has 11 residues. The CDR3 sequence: CSARRDTEAFF. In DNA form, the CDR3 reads TGCAGTGCTAGGCGGGACACTGAAGCTTTCTTT.

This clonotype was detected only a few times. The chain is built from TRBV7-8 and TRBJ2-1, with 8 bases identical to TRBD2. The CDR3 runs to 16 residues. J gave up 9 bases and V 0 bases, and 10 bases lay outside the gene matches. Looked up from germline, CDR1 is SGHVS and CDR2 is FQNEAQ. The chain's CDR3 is CASSLALAGGHGEQFF. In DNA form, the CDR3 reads TGTGCCAGCAGCTTAGCACTCGCGGGAGGTCACGGTGAGCAGTTCTTC.

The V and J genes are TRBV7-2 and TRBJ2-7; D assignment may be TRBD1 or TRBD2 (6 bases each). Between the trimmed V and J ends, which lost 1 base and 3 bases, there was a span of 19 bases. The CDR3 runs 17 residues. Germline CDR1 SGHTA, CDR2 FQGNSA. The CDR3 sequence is CASSLGAPGAGFYEQYF. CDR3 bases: TGTGCCAGCAGCTTAGGGGCCCCAGGGGCGGGGTTCTACGAGCAGTACTTC. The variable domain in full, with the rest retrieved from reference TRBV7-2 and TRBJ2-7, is GAGVSQSPSNKVTEKGKDVELRCDPISGHTALYWYRQSLGQGLEFLIYFQGNSAPDKSGLPSDRFSAERTGGSVSTLTIQRTQQEDSAVYLCASSLGAPGAGFYEQYFGPGTRLTVT.

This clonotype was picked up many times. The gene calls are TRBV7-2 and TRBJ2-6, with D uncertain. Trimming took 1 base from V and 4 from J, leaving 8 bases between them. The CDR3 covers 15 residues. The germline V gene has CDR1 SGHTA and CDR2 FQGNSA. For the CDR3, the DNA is TGTGCCAGCAGCTTAGTTGGATTCGGGGCCAACGTCCTGACTTTC. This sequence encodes CASSLVGFGANVLTF.

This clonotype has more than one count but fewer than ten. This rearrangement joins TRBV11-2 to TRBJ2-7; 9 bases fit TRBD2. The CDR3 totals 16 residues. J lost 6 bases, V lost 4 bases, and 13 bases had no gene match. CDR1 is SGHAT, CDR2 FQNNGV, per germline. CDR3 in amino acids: CASSSLQGGRAGEQYF. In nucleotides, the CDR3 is TGTGCCAGCAGCTCCCTTCAGGGCGGGAGGGCCGGCGAGCAGTACTTC.

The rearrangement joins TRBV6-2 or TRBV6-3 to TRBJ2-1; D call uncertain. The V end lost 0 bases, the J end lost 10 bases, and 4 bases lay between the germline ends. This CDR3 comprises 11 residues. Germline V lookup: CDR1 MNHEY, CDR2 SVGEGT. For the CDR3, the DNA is TGTGCCAGCAGTTACTCGATCGAGCAGTTCTTC. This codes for CASSYSIEQFF.

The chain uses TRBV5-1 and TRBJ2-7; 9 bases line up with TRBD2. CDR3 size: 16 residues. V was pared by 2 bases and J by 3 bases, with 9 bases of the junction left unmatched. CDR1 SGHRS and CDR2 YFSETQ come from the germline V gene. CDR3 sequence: CASSLSPSGVNYEQYF. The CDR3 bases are TGCGCCAGCAGCTTATCGCCTAGCGGGGTGAACTACGAGCAGTACTTC.

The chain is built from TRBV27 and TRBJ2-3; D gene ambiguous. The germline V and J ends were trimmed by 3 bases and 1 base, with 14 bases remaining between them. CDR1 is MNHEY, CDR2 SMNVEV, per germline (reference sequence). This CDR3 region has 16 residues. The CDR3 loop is CASSFYVASGTDTQYF. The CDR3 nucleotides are TGTGCCAGCAGTTTTTACGTTGCCTCGGGCACAGATACGCAGTATTTT.

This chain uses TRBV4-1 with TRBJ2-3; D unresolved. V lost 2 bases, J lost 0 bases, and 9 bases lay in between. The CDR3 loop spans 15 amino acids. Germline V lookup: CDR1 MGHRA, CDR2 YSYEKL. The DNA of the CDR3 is TGCGCCAGCAGCCAATTGGGTTTTAGCACAGATACGCAGTATTTT. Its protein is CASSQLGFSTDTQYF.

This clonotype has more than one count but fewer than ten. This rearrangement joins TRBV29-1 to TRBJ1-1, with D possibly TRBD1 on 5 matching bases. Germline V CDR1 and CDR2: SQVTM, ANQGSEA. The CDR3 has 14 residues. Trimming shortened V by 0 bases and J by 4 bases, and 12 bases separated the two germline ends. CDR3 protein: CSVEDHYGATEAFF. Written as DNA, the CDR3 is TGCAGCGTTGAAGACCATTATGGGGCCACTGAAGCTTTCTTT.

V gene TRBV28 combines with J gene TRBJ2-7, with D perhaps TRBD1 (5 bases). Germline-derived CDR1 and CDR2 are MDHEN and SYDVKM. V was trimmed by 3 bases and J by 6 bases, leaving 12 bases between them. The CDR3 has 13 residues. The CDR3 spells CASSFIQGGEQYF. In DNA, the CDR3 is TGTGCCAGCAGTTTCATTCAGGGTGGCGAGCAGTACTTC.

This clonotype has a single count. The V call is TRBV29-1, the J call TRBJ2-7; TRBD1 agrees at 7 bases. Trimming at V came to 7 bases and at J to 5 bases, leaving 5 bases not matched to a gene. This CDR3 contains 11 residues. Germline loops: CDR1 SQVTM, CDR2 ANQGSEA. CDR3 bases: TGCAGCGGTAAACAGGGGAACGAGCAGTACGTC. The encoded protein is CSGKQGNEQYV.

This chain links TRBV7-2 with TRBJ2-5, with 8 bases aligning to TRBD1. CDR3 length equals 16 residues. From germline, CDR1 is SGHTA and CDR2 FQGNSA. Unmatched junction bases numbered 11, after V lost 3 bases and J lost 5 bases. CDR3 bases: TGTGCCAGCAGCTTCGGCTCCGGGACAGGAGACGAGACCCAGTACTTC. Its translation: CASSFGSGTGDETQYF.

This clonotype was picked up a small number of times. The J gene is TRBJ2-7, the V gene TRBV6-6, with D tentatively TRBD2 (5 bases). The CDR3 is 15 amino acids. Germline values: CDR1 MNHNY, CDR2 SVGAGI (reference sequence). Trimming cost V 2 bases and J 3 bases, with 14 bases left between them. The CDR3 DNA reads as TGTGCCAGCAGTTACGGTAGAGGGTATCTCTACGAGCAGTACTTC. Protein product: CASSYGRGYLYEQYF.

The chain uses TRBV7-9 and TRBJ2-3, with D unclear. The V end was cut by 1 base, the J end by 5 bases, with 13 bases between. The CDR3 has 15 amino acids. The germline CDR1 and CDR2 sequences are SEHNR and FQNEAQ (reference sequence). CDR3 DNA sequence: TGTGCCAGCAGCTTAGTACTTTTACACAGAGATACGCAGTATTTT. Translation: CASSLVLLHRDTQYF. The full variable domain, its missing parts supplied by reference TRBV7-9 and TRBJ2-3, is DTGVSQNPRHKITKRGQNVTFRCDPISEHNRLYWYRQTLGQGPEFLTYFQNEAQLEKSRLLSDRFSAERPKGSFSTLEIQRTEQGDSAMYLCASSLVLLHRDTQYFGPGTRLTVL.

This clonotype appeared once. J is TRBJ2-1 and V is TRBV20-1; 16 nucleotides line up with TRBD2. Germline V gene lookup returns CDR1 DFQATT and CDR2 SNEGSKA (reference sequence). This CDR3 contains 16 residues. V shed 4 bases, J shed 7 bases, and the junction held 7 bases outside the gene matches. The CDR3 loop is CSAKFLGLAGGNEQFF. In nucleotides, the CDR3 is TGCAGTGCTAAATTTTTGGGACTAGCGGGGGGGAATGAGCAGTTCTTC.

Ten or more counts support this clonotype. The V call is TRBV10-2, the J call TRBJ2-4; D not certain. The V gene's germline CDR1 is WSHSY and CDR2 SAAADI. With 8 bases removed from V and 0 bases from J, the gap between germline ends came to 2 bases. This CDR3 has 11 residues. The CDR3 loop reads CASSAKNIQYF. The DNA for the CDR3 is TGCGCCAGCTCAGCCAAAAACATTCAGTACTTC.

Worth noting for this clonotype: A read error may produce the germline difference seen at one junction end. In nucleotides, the CDR3 is TGTGCCAGCTCACCAGCAAGCAATCAGCCCCGGCATTTT. It is translated as CASSPASNQPRHF. The chain links TRBV18 to TRBJ1-5, with D unresolved. CDR1 and CDR2 from the germline V gene are KGHSH and LQKENI. The length of the CDR3 is 13 residues.

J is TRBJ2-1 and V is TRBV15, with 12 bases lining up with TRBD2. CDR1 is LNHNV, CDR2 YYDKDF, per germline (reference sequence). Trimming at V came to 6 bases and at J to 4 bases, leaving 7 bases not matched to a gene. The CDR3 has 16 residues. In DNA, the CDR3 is TGTGCCACCAGAGCTAGCGGGGGGGGGACTTACAATGAGCAGTTCTTC. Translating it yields CATRASGGGTYNEQFF.

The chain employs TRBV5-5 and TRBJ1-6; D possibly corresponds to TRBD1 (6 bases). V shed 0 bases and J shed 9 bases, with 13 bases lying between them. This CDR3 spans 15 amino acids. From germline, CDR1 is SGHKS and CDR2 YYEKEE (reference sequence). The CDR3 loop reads CASSLVAGAPSPLHF. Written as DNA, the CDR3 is TGTGCCAGCAGCTTGGTGGCGGGGGCGCCTTCACCCCTCCACTTT.